This record covers a single T cell receptor beta chain. Participants were aged roughly 18 to 90 years from 24 US areas. Donors were grouped by their self-reported clinical history. TCRdb's table, derived via immunoSEQ multiplex PCR, lists solely in-frame clones and lacks some. The data hold roughly 430,000 clones, with roughly 88% observed a single time. This sample was taken from a study of blood T cell repertoires in COVID-19. Study background: Specimens from acute and convalescent COVID-19 originated in the United States, Italy and Spain.

The CDR3 spans 12 residues. V lost 6 bases, J lost 5 bases, and 11 bases lay in between. Germline V gives CDR1 SNHLY, CDR2 FYNNEI. Specimen: PBMCs or T cells enriched from blood (not recorded which). V and J are TRBV2 and TRBJ2-7; D not certain. The origin of this receptor is a woman aged 40 to 50 with acute COVID-19. For the CDR3, the DNA is TGTGCCAGCAGGACAACCCAGGACGAGCAGTACTTC. Translated: CASRTTQDEQYF. Based on the CDR3 plus reference TRBV2 and TRBJ2-7, the full variable domain is EPEVTQTPSHQVTQMGQEVILRCVPISNHLYFYWYRQILGQKVEFLVSFYNNEISEKSEIFDDQFSVERPDGSNFTLKIRSTKLEDSAMYFCASRTTQDEQYFGPGTRLTVT.